Listed below are T cell receptor beta chains from one sample, sequenced in a study of OX40 agonist ivuxolimab in advanced cancers. The method was immunoSEQ multiplex PCR; TCRdb's version includes in-frame clones alone and lacks a portion of them. This table holds tens of thousands of clones, approximately 70% found once. This specimen was CD4+ or CD8+ T cells sorted from blood, taken in a trial of the OX40 agonist ivuxolimab. The receptors derive from an adult with an advanced solid tumor such as melanoma, head and neck, liver or kidney cancer. The CDR3 runs from the conserved cysteine through the conserved F or W. The D gene is left open where the match is weak. Only part of the rows carry a size: once, few, many, or a class if the clone is expanded.

v_call	d_call	j_call	clone_size	cdr3_aa	cdr3_nt
TRBV10-3	NA	TRBJ2-1	few	CAISEVGPGSDEQFF	TGTGCCATCAGTGAGGTGGGCCCAGGGTCGGATGAGCAGTTCTTC
TRBV7-6	TRBD1	TRBJ1-2	NA	CASSLGGGSSGYTF	TGTGCCAGCAGCTTAGGAGGGGGCTCTAGTGGCTACACCTTC
TRBV4-1	NA	TRBJ2-1	once	CASSLAGGNEQFF	TGCGCCAGCAGCCTGGCAGGGGGGAATGAGCAGTTCTTC
TRBV19	NA	TRBJ1-5	NA	CASSMGGSNQPQHF	TGTGCCAGTAGTATGGGGGGAAGCAATCAGCCCCAGCATTTT
TRBV27	TRBD2	TRBJ2-5	NA	CASSLTSGGAETQYF	TGTGCCAGCAGTCTGACTAGCGGGGGGGCGGAGACCCAGTACTTC
TRBV4-3	NA	TRBJ2-2	NA	CASSFRDTYTGELFF	TGCGCCAGCAGCTTCCGGGACACTTACACCGGGGAGCTGTTTTTT
TRBV19	TRBD1	TRBJ1-5	few	CASREDRGRGNQPQHF	TGTGCCAGTAGGGAGGACAGGGGTCGAGGCAATCAGCCCCAGCATTTT
TRBV11-3	NA	TRBJ2-3	NA	CASSFTGLSTDTQYF	TGTGCCAGCAGCTTCACAGGATTAAGCACAGATACGCAGTATTTT
TRBV7-9	TRBD1	TRBJ2-7	NA	CASSPGQGYSYEQYF	TGTGCCAGCAGCCCGGGACAGGGTTATTCCTACGAGCAGTACTTC
TRBV9	TRBD1	TRBJ2-1	NA	CASSPRDSQHHYNEQFF	TGTGCCAGCAGCCCCAGGGACAGCCAACATCACTACAATGAGCAGTTCTTC
TRBV7-9	NA	TRBJ1-1	NA	CASSFGGTRDTEAFF	TGTGCCAGCAGCTTTGGGGGGACGAGGGACACTGAAGCTTTCTTT
TRBV9	NA	TRBJ1-6	NA	CASSVEGRRGYNSPLHF	TGTGCCAGCAGCGTAGAAGGACGTAGGGGGTATAATTCACCCCTCCACTTT
TRBV28	TRBD2	TRBJ2-1	NA	CASSLATGSLAGGLSPYNEQFF	TGTGCCAGCAGTTTAGCTACGGGGTCCCTAGCGGGGGGGTTAAGCCCCTACAATGAGCAGTTCTTC
TRBV4-1	TRBD2	TRBJ2-5	NA	CASSQGPIGGGAQETQYF	TGCGCCAGCAGCCAAGGCCCCATCGGCGGGGGGGCCCAAGAGACCCAGTACTTC
TRBV6-5	NA	TRBJ2-2	many	CASSSPPGTRFRELFF	TGTGCCAGCAGTTCCCCCCCCGGGACTCGGTTCCGGGAGCTGTTTTTT
TRBV10-3	NA	TRBJ2-1	few	CASFLGAGTPGGNEQFF	TGTGCCAGCTTCCTCGGAGCGGGGACTCCAGGGGGGAATGAGCAGTTCTTC
TRBV6-5	NA	TRBJ1-2	NA	CASKMAGEYGYTF	TGTGCCAGCAAGATGGCAGGAGAGTATGGCTACACCTTC
TRBV4-1	TRBD1	TRBJ1-2	NA	CASSFRDRDDTNYGYTF	TGCGCCAGCAGCTTCCGGGACAGGGATGATACTAACTATGGCTACACCTTC
TRBV9	NA	TRBJ1-3	many	CASSVGISGNTIYF	TGTGCCAGCAGCGTAGGGATCTCCGGAAACACCATATATTTT
TRBV4-2	NA	TRBJ2-7	NA	CASSLTVNSYEQYF	TGTGCCAGCAGCCTGACAGTAAACTCCTACGAGCAGTACTTC
TRBV6-1	NA	TRBJ2-1	NA	CASSSGGKVEQFF	TGTGCCAGCAGTAGTGGTGGCAAGGTTGAGCAGTTCTTC
TRBV18	NA	TRBJ1-1	NA	CASSREGLEAFF	TGTGCCAGCTCGCGGGAAGGACTGGAAGCTTTCTTT
TRBV21-1	NA	TRBJ1-6	NA	CASQVRDSPLHF	TGTGCCAGCCAGGTTCGGGATTCACCCCTCCACTTT
TRBV15	NA	TRBJ1-2	NA	CATSGPDRPQLYGYTF	TGTGCCACCAGCGGACCAGACAGGCCCCAGCTTTATGGCTACACCTTC
TRBV27	NA	TRBJ2-7	NA	CASSLVRDNYEQYF	TGTGCCAGCAGTTTAGTGCGGGACAACTACGAGCAGTACTTC
TRBV5-6	NA	TRBJ1-5	NA	CASSLGNQPQHF	TGTGCCAGCAGCTTAGGTAATCAGCCCCAGCATTTT
TRBV11-2	NA	TRBJ2-7	NA	CASSLQSYEQYF	TGTGCCAGCAGCTTACAGTCTTACGAGCAGTACTTC
TRBV19	NA	TRBJ2-6	NA	CASKLTSSGANVLTF	TGTGCCAGTAAGCTTACTTCCTCTGGGGCCAACGTCCTGACTTTC
TRBV9	NA	TRBJ1-1	NA	CASSSMSRGTEAFF	TGTGCCAGCAGCTCGATGTCTCGGGGAACTGAAGCTTTCTTT
TRBV28	NA	TRBJ1-6	NA	CASSKQVFNSPLHF	TGTGCCAGCAGCAAACAGGTTTTTAATTCACCCCTCCACTTT
TRBV6-6	NA	TRBJ2-1	NA	CASSLLGEQFF	TGTGCCAGCAGCCTTCTAGGTGAGCAGTTCTTC
TRBV11-2	NA	TRBJ2-3	NA	CASSLVVSDTQYF	TGTGCCAGCAGCTTAGTTGTCTCCGATACGCAGTATTTT
TRBV27	TRBD1	TRBJ1-2	NA	CASSTSRTGGDYGYTF	TGTGCCAGTAGTACCTCCCGGACAGGGGGCGACTATGGCTACACCTTC